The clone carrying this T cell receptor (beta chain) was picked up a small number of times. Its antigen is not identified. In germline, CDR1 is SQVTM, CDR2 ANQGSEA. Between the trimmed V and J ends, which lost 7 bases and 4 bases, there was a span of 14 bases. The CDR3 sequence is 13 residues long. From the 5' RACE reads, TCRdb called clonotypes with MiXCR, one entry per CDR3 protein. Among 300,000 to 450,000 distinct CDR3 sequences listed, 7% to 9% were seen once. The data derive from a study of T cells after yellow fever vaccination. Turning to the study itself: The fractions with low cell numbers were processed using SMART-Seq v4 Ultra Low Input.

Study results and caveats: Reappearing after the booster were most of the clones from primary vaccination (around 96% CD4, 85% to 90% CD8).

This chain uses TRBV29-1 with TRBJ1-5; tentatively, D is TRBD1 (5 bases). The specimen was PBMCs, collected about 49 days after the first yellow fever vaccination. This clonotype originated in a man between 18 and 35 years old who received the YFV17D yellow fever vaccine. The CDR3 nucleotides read TGCAGCGGGGGGTGTTGGGATAATCAGCCCCAGCATTTT. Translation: CSGGCWDNQPQHF.